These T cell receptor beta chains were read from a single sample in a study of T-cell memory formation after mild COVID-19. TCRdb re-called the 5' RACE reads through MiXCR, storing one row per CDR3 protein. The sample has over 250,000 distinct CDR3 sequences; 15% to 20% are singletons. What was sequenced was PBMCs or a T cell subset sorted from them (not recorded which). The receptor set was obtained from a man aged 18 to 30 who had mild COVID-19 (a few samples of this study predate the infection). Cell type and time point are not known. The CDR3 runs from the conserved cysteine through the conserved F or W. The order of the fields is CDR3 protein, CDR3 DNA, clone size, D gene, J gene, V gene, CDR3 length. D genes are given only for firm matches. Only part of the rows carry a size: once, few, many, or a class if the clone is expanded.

CDR3 protein: CSARATGREQFF; CDR3 DNA: TGCAGTGCTAGAGCCACGGGGCGCGAGCAGTTCTTC; clone size: NA; D gene: NA; J gene: TRBJ2-1; V gene: TRBV20-1; CDR3 length: 12
CDR3 protein: CASSPDPEGEKLFF; CDR3 DNA: TGCGCCAGCAGCCCTGATCCGGAGGGTGAAAAACTGTTTTTT; clone size: NA; D gene: NA; J gene: TRBJ1-4; V gene: TRBV4-1; CDR3 length: 14
CDR3 protein: CASSLDISSNQPQHF; CDR3 DNA: TGTGCCAGCAGCTTGGACATTTCTAGCAATCAGCCCCAGCATTTT; clone size: few; D gene: NA; J gene: TRBJ1-5; V gene: TRBV7-2; CDR3 length: 15
CDR3 protein: CASSLAGRNEQFF; CDR3 DNA: TGTGCCAGCAGTTTGGCAGGTCGGAATGAGCAGTTCTTC; clone size: NA; D gene: NA; J gene: TRBJ2-1; V gene: TRBV12-3/TRBV12-4; CDR3 length: 13
CDR3 protein: CATSDSRSGNTIYF; CDR3 DNA: TGTGCCACCAGTGATTCCCGCTCTGGAAACACCATATATTTT; clone size: few; D gene: NA; J gene: TRBJ1-3; V gene: TRBV24-1; CDR3 length: 14
CDR3 protein: CASSLVGQGMGETQYF; CDR3 DNA: TGTGCCAGCAGCTTAGTGGGACAGGGTATGGGAGAGACCCAGTACTTC; clone size: NA; D gene: TRBD1; J gene: TRBJ2-5; V gene: TRBV7-2; CDR3 length: 16
CDR3 protein: CASSVSLAANTGELFF; CDR3 DNA: TGTGCCAGCAGCGTAAGTCTAGCGGCCAACACCGGGGAGCTGTTTTTT; clone size: few; D gene: TRBD2; J gene: TRBJ2-2; V gene: TRBV9; CDR3 length: 16
CDR3 protein: CASSRGLAGGQGRTDTQYF; CDR3 DNA: TGCGCCAGCAGCCGGGGGCTAGCGGGGGGCCAGGGTCGCACAGATACGCAGTATTTT; clone size: NA; D gene: TRBD2; J gene: TRBJ2-3; V gene: TRBV4-1; CDR3 length: 19
CDR3 protein: CATEGQGTDTQYF; CDR3 DNA: TGTGCCACCGAGGGACAGGGAACGGATACGCAGTATTTT; clone size: many; D gene: TRBD1; J gene: TRBJ2-3; V gene: TRBV24-1; CDR3 length: 13
CDR3 protein: CSAREPGQRNEQYF; CDR3 DNA: TGCAGTGCTAGAGAACCGGGACAAAGGAACGAGCAGTACTTC; clone size: many; D gene: NA; J gene: TRBJ2-7; V gene: TRBV20-1; CDR3 length: 14
CDR3 protein: CASRTGGATEAFF; CDR3 DNA: TGTGCCAGCAGGACGGGGGGGGCCACTGAAGCTTTCTTT; clone size: NA; D gene: NA; J gene: TRBJ1-1; V gene: TRBV7-8; CDR3 length: 13
CDR3 protein: CASKKRGGTDTQYF; CDR3 DNA: TGTGCCAGTAAAAAGCGGGGAGGCACAGATACGCAGTATTTT; clone size: NA; D gene: TRBD2; J gene: TRBJ2-3; V gene: TRBV7-2; CDR3 length: 14
CDR3 protein: CASSPPGTLVNTGELFF; CDR3 DNA: TGTGCCAGCTCACCACCGGGGACACTCGTTAACACCGGGGAGCTGTTTTTT; clone size: NA; D gene: NA; J gene: TRBJ2-2; V gene: TRBV18; CDR3 length: 17
CDR3 protein: CASSPLLLAGGQETQYF; CDR3 DNA: TGTGCCAGCAGTCCCCTCCTACTAGCGGGGGGGCAAGAGACCCAGTACTTC; clone size: few; D gene: TRBD2; J gene: TRBJ2-5; V gene: TRBV12-3/TRBV12-4; CDR3 length: 17
CDR3 protein: CATSRDRREETQYF; CDR3 DNA: TGTGCCACCAGCAGAGATCGAAGGGAAGAGACCCAGTACTTC; clone size: few; D gene: NA; J gene: TRBJ2-5; V gene: TRBV15; CDR3 length: 14
CDR3 protein: CASSSSGTENTEAFF; CDR3 DNA: TGTGCCAGCAGCTCCTCCGGGACAGAGAACACTGAAGCTTTCTTT; clone size: NA; D gene: TRBD1; J gene: TRBJ1-1; V gene: TRBV9; CDR3 length: 15
CDR3 protein: CASTYSGGADTQYF; CDR3 DNA: TGCGCCAGCACCTACTCCGGGGGAGCAGATACGCAGTATTTT; clone size: NA; D gene: NA; J gene: TRBJ2-3; V gene: TRBV5-1; CDR3 length: 14
CDR3 protein: CASSSTWDGGELFF; CDR3 DNA: TGTGCCAGCAGTTCCACATGGGATGGCGGGGAGCTGTTTTTT; clone size: NA; D gene: NA; J gene: TRBJ2-2; V gene: TRBV6-5; CDR3 length: 14
CDR3 protein: CASSLAALQGYGYTF; CDR3 DNA: TGTGCCAGCAGCTTAGCGGCTCTACAGGGTTATGGCTACACCTTC; clone size: NA; D gene: NA; J gene: TRBJ1-2; V gene: TRBV7-2; CDR3 length: 15
CDR3 protein: CASSFDFYNEQFF; CDR3 DNA: TGTGCCAGCAGTTTTGACTTCTACAATGAGCAGTTCTTC; clone size: few; D gene: NA; J gene: TRBJ2-1; V gene: TRBV5-6; CDR3 length: 13
CDR3 protein: CSVGGWEAFF; CDR3 DNA: TGCAGCGTTGGGGGATGGGAAGCTTTCTTT; clone size: NA; D gene: NA; J gene: TRBJ1-1; V gene: TRBV29-1; CDR3 length: 10
CDR3 protein: CASRTGTSQETQYF; CDR3 DNA: TGTGCCAGCAGAACCGGGACATCCCAAGAGACCCAGTACTTC; clone size: few; D gene: NA; J gene: TRBJ2-5; V gene: TRBV2; CDR3 length: 14
CDR3 protein: CATSDSRAETQYF; CDR3 DNA: TGTGCCACCAGTGATTCGAGGGCAGAGACCCAGTACTTC; clone size: NA; D gene: NA; J gene: TRBJ2-5; V gene: TRBV24-1; CDR3 length: 13
CDR3 protein: CASSRLTGVTYNEQFF; CDR3 DNA: TGTGCCAGCAGCCGATTAACAGGGGTAACCTACAATGAGCAGTTCTTC; clone size: few; D gene: TRBD1; J gene: TRBJ2-1; V gene: TRBV7-9; CDR3 length: 16
CDR3 protein: CSAVEPNNQPQHF; CDR3 DNA: TGCAGTGCCGTCGAGCCGAACAATCAGCCCCAGCATTTT; clone size: few; D gene: NA; J gene: TRBJ1-5; V gene: TRBV20-1; CDR3 length: 13
CDR3 protein: CASSFVDEAFF; CDR3 DNA: TGTGCCAGCAGCTTCGTAGATGAAGCTTTCTTT; clone size: few; D gene: NA; J gene: TRBJ1-1; V gene: TRBV7-2; CDR3 length: 11
CDR3 protein: CASSVGLAGLEQFF; CDR3 DNA: TGTGCCAGCAGCGTAGGTTTAGCGGGGCTTGAGCAGTTCTTC; clone size: NA; D gene: TRBD2; J gene: TRBJ2-1; V gene: TRBV9; CDR3 length: 14
CDR3 protein: CAISESGLAGARGDTQYF; CDR3 DNA: TGTGCCATCAGTGAGTCGGGACTAGCGGGGGCCAGAGGAGATACGCAGTATTTT; clone size: NA; D gene: TRBD2; J gene: TRBJ2-3; V gene: TRBV10-3; CDR3 length: 18
CDR3 protein: CASTWDRAYSPLHF; CDR3 DNA: TGTGCCAGCACTTGGGACCGGGCCTATTCACCCCTCCACTTT; clone size: NA; D gene: NA; J gene: TRBJ1-6; V gene: TRBV2; CDR3 length: 14
CDR3 protein: CASSFAVGGYTF; CDR3 DNA: TGTGCCAGCAGCTTCGCTGTGGGGGGCTACACCTTC; clone size: few; D gene: NA; J gene: TRBJ1-2; V gene: TRBV11-2; CDR3 length: 12
CDR3 protein: CASRVQGDTQYF; CDR3 DNA: TGTGCCAGCAGGGTACAGGGGGATACGCAGTATTTT; clone size: few; D gene: TRBD1; J gene: TRBJ2-3; V gene: TRBV2; CDR3 length: 12
CDR3 protein: CSVAGEITEAFF; CDR3 DNA: TGCAGCGTTGCCGGGGAGATCACTGAAGCTTTCTTT; clone size: NA; D gene: NA; J gene: TRBJ1-1; V gene: TRBV29-1; CDR3 length: 12
CDR3 protein: CASSDTPGQGPSGELFF; CDR3 DNA: TGTGCCAGCAGTGATACCCCGGGACAGGGACCTTCGGGGGAGCTGTTTTTT; clone size: NA; D gene: TRBD1; J gene: TRBJ2-2; V gene: TRBV12-3/TRBV12-4; CDR3 length: 17
CDR3 protein: CASSHVPLAETQYF; CDR3 DNA: TGTGCCAGCAGCCATGTCCCGCTAGCGGAGACCCAGTACTTC; clone size: NA; D gene: NA; J gene: TRBJ2-5; V gene: TRBV3-2; CDR3 length: 14
CDR3 protein: CASSLGGDRVNQPQHF; CDR3 DNA: TGTGCCAGCAGTTTAGGGGGGGACAGGGTCAATCAGCCCCAGCATTTT; clone size: NA; D gene: TRBD1; J gene: TRBJ1-5; V gene: TRBV12-3/TRBV12-4; CDR3 length: 16
CDR3 protein: CASSPRIAGAQDEQFF; CDR3 DNA: TGTGCCAGCAGCCCCAGGATAGCGGGGGCCCAGGATGAGCAGTTCTTC; clone size: few; D gene: TRBD2; J gene: TRBJ2-1; V gene: TRBV11-3; CDR3 length: 16
CDR3 protein: CSVEGQGLAETQYF; CDR3 DNA: TGCAGCGTTGAAGGCCAGGGGTTGGCAGAGACCCAGTACTTC; clone size: NA; D gene: NA; J gene: TRBJ2-5; V gene: TRBV29-1; CDR3 length: 14
CDR3 protein: CASSQGVVNYGYTF; CDR3 DNA: TGCGCCAGCAGCCAAGGCGTGGTAAACTATGGCTACACCTTC; clone size: few; D gene: NA; J gene: TRBJ1-2; V gene: TRBV4-1; CDR3 length: 14
CDR3 protein: CASSLGRVRDRAYEQYF; CDR3 DNA: TGTGCCAGCAGTTTAGGTCGGGTCCGGGACAGGGCCTACGAGCAGTACTTC; clone size: few; D gene: TRBD1; J gene: TRBJ2-7; V gene: TRBV12-3/TRBV12-4; CDR3 length: 17
CDR3 protein: CASSRGRSGYTF; CDR3 DNA: TGTGCCAGCAGCCGCGGCCGTAGCGGCTACACCTTC; clone size: NA; D gene: NA; J gene: TRBJ1-2; V gene: TRBV11-2; CDR3 length: 12